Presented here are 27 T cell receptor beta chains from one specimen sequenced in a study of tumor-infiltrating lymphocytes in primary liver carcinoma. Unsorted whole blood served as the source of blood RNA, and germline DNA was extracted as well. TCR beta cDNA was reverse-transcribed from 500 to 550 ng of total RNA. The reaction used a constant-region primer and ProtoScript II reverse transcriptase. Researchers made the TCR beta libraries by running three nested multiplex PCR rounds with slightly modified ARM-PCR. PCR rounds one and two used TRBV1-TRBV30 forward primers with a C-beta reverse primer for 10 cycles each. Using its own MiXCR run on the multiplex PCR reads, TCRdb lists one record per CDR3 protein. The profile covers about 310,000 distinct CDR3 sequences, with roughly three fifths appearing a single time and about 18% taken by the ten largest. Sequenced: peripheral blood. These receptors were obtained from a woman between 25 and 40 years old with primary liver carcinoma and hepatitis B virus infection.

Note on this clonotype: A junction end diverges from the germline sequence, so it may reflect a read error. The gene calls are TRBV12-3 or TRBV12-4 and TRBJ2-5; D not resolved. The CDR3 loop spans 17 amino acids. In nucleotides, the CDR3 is TGTGCCAGCAGCCGCAGAGTAACGTGGGCCCCACAAGAGACCCACTACTTC. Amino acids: CASSRRVTWAPQETHYF.

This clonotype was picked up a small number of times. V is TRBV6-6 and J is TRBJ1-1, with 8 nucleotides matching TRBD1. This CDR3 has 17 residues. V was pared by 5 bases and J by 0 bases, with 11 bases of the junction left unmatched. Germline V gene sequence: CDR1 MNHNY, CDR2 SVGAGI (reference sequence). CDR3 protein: CASSTTGALMMNTEAFF. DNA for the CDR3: TGTGCCAGCAGTACGACAGGGGCCCTAATGATGAACACTGAAGCTTTCTTT.

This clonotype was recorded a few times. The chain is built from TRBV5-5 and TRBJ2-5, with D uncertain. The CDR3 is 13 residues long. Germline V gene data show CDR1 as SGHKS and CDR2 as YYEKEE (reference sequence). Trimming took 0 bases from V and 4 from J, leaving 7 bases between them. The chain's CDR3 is CASSLEWGETQYF. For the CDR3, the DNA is TGTGCCAGCAGCTTGGAGTGGGGAGAGACCCAGTACTTC.

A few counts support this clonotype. CDR3 sequence reads: CASSLVHHSGSSYNEQFF. CDR3 sequence (DNA): TGTGCCAGCAGCTTAGTCCACCATAGCGGTAGCTCCTACAATGAGCAGTTCTTC. V gene TRBV7-8 combines with J gene TRBJ2-1; perhaps TRBD2 as D (6 bases). Germline V gives CDR1 SGHVS, CDR2 FQNEAQ. Trimming shortened V by 1 base and J by 0 bases, and 16 bases separated the two germline ends. The CDR3 sequence is 18 residues long.

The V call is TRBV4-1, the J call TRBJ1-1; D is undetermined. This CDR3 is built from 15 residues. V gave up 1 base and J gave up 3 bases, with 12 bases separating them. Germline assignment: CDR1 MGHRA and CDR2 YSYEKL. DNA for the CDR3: TGCGCCAGCAGCCAAGGCATAAACTGGGACACTGAAGCTTTCTTT. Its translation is CASSQGINWDTEAFF.

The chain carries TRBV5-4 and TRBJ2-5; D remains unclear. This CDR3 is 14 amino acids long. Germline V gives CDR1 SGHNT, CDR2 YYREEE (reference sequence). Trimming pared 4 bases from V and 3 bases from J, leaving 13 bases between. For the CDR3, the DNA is TGTGCCAGCAGCCTTGGAGCAGCTAAAGAGACCCAGTACTTC. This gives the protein CASSLGAAKETQYF. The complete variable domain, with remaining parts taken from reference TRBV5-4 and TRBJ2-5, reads ETGVTQSPTHLIKTRGQQVTLRCSSQSGHNTVSWYQQALGQGPQFIFQYYREEENGRGNFPPRFSGLQFPNYSSELNVNALELDDSALYLCASSLGAAKETQYFGPGTRLLVL.

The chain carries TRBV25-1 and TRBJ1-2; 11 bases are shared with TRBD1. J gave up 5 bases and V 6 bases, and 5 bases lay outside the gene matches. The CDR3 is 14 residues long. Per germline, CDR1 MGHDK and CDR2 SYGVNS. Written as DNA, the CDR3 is TGTGCCAGCAGCGCCCGGGACAGGGGGTATGGCTACACCTTC. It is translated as CASSARDRGYGYTF.

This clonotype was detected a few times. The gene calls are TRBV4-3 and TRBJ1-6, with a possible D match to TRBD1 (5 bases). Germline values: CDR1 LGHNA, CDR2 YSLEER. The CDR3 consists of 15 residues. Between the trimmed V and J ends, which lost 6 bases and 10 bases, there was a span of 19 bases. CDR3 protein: CASSRGGGIQSPLHF. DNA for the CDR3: TGCGCCAGCAGTAGGGGTGGGGGAATTCAGTCACCCCTCCACTTT.

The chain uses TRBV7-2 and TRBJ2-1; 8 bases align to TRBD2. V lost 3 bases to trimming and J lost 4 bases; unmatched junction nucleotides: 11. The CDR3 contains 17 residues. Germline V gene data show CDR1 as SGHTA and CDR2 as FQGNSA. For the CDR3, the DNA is TGTGCCAGCAGCTTTCTTCCTTCGGGAGGGAGATACAATGAGCAGTTCTTC. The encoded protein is CASSFLPSGGRYNEQFF.

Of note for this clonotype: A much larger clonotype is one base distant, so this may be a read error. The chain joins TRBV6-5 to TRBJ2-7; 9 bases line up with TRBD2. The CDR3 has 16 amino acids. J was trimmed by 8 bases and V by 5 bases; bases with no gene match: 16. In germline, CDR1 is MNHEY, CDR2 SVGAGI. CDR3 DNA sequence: TGTGCCAGCAGTAAAGAAGCGGGAGGCGCTCCCTATAAGCAGTACTTC. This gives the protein CASSKEAGGAPYKQYF.

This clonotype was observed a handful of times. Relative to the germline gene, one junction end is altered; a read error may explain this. The CDR3, as DNA: TGCAACGTTGGGGGGGGAGCGGGTGCCTCCTACAATGAGCAGTTCTTC. It codes for CNVGGGAGASYNEQFF. V gene TRBV29-1 combines with J gene TRBJ2-1; the match to TRBD2 covers 7 bases. The CDR3 length is 16 residues. Germline loops: CDR1 SQVTM, CDR2 ANQGSEA.

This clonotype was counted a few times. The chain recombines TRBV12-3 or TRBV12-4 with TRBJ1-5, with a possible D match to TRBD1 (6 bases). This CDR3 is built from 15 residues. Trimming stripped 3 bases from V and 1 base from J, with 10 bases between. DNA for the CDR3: TGTGCCAGCAGTTTGGGGGCTGGGAGCAATCAGCCCCAGCATTTT. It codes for CASSLGAGSNQPQHF.

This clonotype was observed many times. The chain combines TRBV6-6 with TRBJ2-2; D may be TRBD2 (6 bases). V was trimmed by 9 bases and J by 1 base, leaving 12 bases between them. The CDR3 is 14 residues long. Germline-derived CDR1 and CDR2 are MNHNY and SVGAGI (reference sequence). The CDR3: CASEKGLNTGELFF. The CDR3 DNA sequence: TGTGCCAGTGAGAAGGGACTGAACACCGGGGAGCTGTTTTTT.

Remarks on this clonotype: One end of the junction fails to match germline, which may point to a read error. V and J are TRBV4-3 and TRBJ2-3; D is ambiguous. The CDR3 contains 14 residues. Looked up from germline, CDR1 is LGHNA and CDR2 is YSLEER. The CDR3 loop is CASSQDHGTDTRYF. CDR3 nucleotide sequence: TGCGCCAGCAGCCAAGATCACGGCACAGATACGCGGTATTTT.

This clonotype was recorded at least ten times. The CDR3 coding sequence is TGTGCCAGTTCGGGGGGGGGGCTGACCACCGGGGAGCTGTTTTTT. Its protein product is CASSGGGLTTGELFF. The chain is built from TRBV6-5 and TRBJ2-2; 8 nucleotides align to TRBD2. Germline V lookup: CDR1 MNHEY, CDR2 SVGAGI. This CDR3 spans 15 amino acids. J lost 4 bases, V lost 9 bases, and 10 bases had no gene match.

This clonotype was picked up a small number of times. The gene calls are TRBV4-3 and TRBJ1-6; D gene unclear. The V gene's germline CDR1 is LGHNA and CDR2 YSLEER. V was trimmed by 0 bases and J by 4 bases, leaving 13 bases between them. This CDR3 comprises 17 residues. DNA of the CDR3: TGCGCCAGCAGCCAAGATTGGGAAGGGAGTTATAATTCACCCCTCCACTTT. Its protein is CASSQDWEGSYNSPLHF.

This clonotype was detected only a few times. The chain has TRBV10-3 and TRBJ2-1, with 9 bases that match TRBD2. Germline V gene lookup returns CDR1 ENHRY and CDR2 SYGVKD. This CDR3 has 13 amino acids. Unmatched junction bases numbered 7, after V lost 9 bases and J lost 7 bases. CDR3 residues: CAIEREVGNEQFF. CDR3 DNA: TGTGCCATAGAGCGGGAGGTGGGGAATGAGCAGTTCTTC.

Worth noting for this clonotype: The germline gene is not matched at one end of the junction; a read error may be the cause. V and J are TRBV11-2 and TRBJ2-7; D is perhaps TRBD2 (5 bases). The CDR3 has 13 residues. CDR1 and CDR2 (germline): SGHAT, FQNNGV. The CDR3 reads CASSLRTQYVQYF. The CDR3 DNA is TGTGCCAGCAGTTTGAGGACTCAATACGTGCAGTACTTC.

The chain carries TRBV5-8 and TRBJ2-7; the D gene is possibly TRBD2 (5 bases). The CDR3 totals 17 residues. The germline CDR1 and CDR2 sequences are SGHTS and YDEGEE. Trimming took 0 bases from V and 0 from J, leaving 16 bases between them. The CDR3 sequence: CASSLGSRSGFSYEQYF. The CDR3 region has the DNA TGTGCCAGCAGCTTGGGTTCTCGGAGCGGATTCTCCTACGAGCAGTACTTC.

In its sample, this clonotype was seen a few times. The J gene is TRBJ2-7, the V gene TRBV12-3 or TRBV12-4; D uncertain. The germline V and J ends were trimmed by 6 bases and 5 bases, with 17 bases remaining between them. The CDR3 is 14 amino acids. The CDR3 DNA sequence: TGTGCCAGCAGCCGGACCAACAAAGAGCACGAGCAGTACTTC. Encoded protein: CASSRTNKEHEQYF.

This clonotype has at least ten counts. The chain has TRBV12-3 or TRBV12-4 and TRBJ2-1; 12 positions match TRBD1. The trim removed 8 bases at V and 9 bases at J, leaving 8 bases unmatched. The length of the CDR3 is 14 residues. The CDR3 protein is CASYSGTGGVEQFF. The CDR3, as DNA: TGTGCCAGCTATTCCGGGACAGGGGGCGTTGAGCAGTTCTTC.

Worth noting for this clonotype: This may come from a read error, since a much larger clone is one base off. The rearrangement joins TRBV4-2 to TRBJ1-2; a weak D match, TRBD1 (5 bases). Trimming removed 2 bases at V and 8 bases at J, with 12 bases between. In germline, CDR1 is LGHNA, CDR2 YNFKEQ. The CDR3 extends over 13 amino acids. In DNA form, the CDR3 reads TGTGCCAGCAGCCAACTGGAAGGGGAAGGCTACACCTTC. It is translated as CASSQLEGEGYTF.

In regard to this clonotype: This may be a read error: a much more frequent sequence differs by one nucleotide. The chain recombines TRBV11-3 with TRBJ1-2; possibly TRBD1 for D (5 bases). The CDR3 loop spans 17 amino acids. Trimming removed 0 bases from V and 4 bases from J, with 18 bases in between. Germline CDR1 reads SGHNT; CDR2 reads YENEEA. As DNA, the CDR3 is TGTGCCAGCAGCTTAGATATGGGGGAAGCAATGAGCTATGGCTACACCTTC. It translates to CASSLDMGEAMSYGYTF.

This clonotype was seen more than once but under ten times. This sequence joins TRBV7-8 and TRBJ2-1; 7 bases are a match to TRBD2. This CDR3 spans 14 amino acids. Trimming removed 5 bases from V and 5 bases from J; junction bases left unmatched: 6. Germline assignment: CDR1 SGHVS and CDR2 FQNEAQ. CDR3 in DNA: TGTGCCAGCAGCCCGCTCCGGGGGGACAATGAGCAGTTCTTC. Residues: CASSPLRGDNEQFF.

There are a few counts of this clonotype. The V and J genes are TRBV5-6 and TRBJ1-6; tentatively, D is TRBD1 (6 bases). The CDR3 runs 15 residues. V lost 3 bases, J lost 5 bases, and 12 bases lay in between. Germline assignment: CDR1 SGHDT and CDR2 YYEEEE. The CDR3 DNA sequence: TGTGCCAGCAGCTCACCTCAGGGGCATAATTCACCCCTCCACTTT. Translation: CASSSPQGHNSPLHF.

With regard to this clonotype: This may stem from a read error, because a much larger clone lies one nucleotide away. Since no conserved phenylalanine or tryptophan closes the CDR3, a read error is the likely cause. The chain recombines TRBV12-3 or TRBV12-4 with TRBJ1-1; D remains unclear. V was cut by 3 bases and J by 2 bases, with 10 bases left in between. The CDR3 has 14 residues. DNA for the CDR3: TGTGCCAGCAGTTTCTGGGATGCAAACACTGAAGCTTTCCTT. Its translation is CASSFWDANTEAFL.

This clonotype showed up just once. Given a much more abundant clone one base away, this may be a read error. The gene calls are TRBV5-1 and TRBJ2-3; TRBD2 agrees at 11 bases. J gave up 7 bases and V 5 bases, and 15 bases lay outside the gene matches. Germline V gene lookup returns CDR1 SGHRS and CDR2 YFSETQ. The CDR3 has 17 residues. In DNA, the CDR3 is TGCGCCAGCAGTCCGGGACTAGCGGCTGTTAGGGCAAATACGCAGTATTTT. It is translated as CASSPGLAAVRANTQYF.